The 23 T cell receptor beta chains reported below all come from one sample, sequenced in a study of PD-1 blockade in mismatch repair-deficient tumors. Sequencing used immunoSEQ multiplex PCR; TCRdb keeps in-frame clones, though not all of them. The sample shows around 49,000 clones, over 60% of them seen only once. The sample here was PBMCs, taken before pembrolizumab treatment. The receptors stem from an adult with mismatch repair-deficient cancer.

The CDR3 protein is CASSGYSGRPYEQYF. For the CDR3, the DNA is TGTGCCAGCAGCGGATATAGCGGGAGGCCCTACGAGCAGTACTTC. The chain has TRBV7-9 and TRBJ2-7; 10 bases are a match to TRBD2. Per the germline V gene, CDR1 is SEHNR and CDR2 is FQNEAQ (reference sequence). This CDR3 is built from 15 residues. J lost 2 bases, V lost 5 bases, and 6 bases had no gene match.

The V gene is TRBV5-1, the J gene TRBJ1-3; D unresolved. The CDR3 is 14 residues long. Germline V gene lookup returns CDR1 SGHRS and CDR2 YFSETQ. V lost 0 bases, J lost 0 bases, and 4 bases lay in between. The CDR3: CASSLGPSGNTIYF. The CDR3, as DNA: TGCGCCAGCAGCTTGGGGCCCTCTGGAAACACCATATATTTT.

About this clone: A read error may account for a junction end that differs from germline. J is TRBJ2-3 and V is TRBV29-1; 11 bases line up with TRBD2. There are 16 residues in the CDR3. Germline loops: CDR1 SQVTM, CDR2 ANQGSEA. CDR3 loop: CSFEGLAGGSTDTQYF. CDR3 bases: TGCAGCTTTGAGGGTCTAGCGGGAGGTTCCACAGATACGCAGTATTTT.

A single count supports this clone. The J gene is TRBJ1-2, the V gene TRBV6-5; possible D gene TRBD1, 6 bases. V shed 6 bases and J shed 7 bases, with 12 bases lying between them. This CDR3 region has 12 residues. The germline V gene has CDR1 MNHEY and CDR2 SVGAGI. The DNA for the CDR3 is TGTGCCAGCAGAGGGGGGGCGGCTGGCTACACCTTC. Translation gives CASRGGAAGYTF.

The genes are TRBV4-2 and TRBJ1-4; the match to TRBD1 covers 9 bases. V lost 3 bases and J lost 8; bases outside the gene matches: 10. This CDR3 is 16 amino acids long. CDR1 and CDR2 (germline): LGHNA, YNFKEQ. CDR3 amino acids: CASSHGDGQGREKLFF. The CDR3 region has the DNA TGTGCCAGCAGCCACGGAGACGGACAGGGGAGAGAAAAACTGTTTTTT.

The rearrangement uses TRBV10-2 and TRBJ2-5, with 10 bases matching TRBD2. Germline assignment: CDR1 WSHSY and CDR2 SAAADI. The V segment lost 5 bases and the J segment 2 bases; nucleotides outside the gene matches: 2. This CDR3 contains 14 residues. DNA of the CDR3: TGCGCCAGCAGTCCTAGCGGGGGACAAGAGACCCAGTACTTC. Its translation is CASSPSGGQETQYF.

On this clone itself: One end of the junction is discordant with germline, which a read error may explain. The V gene is TRBV7-7, the J gene TRBJ2-5; D is ambiguous. Per the germline V gene, CDR1 is SSHAT and CDR2 is FNYEAQ (reference sequence). CDR3 length equals 13 residues. CDR3: CASSFGLQETQYF. The CDR3 nucleotides read TGTGCTAGCAGCTTTGGGTTACAAGAGACCCAGTACTTC.

The sample holds one count of this clone. This chain joins TRBV5-4 and TRBJ2-3; possibly TRBD1 or TRBD2 for D (5 bases each). Trimming removed 9 bases from V and 9 bases from J, with 17 bases in between. The CDR3 extends over 12 amino acids. The germline V gene encodes CDR1 SGHNT and CDR2 YYREEE (reference sequence). The CDR3 loop reads CANQKEEGTQYF. CDR3 DNA: TGTGCCAACCAAAAAGAAGAGGGGACGCAGTATTTT.

The gene calls are TRBV5-1 and TRBJ1-2; TRBD1 aligns across 9 bases. The length of the CDR3 is 14 residues. V shed 4 bases, J shed 7 bases, and the junction held 8 bases outside the gene matches. The germline CDR1 and CDR2 sequences are SGHRS and YFSETQ. CDR3 coding DNA: TGCGCCAGCAGCCTGAGGACAGGGGAGGTTGGCTACACCTTC. Its translation: CASSLRTGEVGYTF.

The chain has TRBV13 and TRBJ2-5; D possibly corresponds to TRBD2 (6 bases). Per germline, CDR1 PRHDT and CDR2 FYEKMQ (reference sequence). The CDR3 consists of 15 residues. Trimming removed 0 bases from V and 2 bases from J, with 10 bases in between. The CDR3 region has the DNA TGTGCCAGCAGCTTAGGGACTAGTCGACAAGAGACCCAGTACTTC. It yields the protein CASSLGTSRQETQYF. The variable domain in full, completed from reference TRBV13 and TRBJ2-5, reads AAGVIQSPRHLIKEKRETATLKCYPIPRHDTVYWYQQGPGQDPQFLISFYEKMQSDKGSIPDRFSAQQFSDYHSELNMSSLELGDSALYFCASSLGTSRQETQYFGPGTRLLVL.

This clone has just a few counts. The gene calls are TRBV19 and TRBJ1-2; a possible D gene is TRBD1 (6 bases). In germline, CDR1 is LNHDA, CDR2 SQIVND (reference sequence). The CDR3 totals 14 residues. V gave up 1 base and J gave up 3 bases, with 9 bases separating them. The CDR3 coding sequence is TGTGCCAGTAGTATAGTCACAGGGTACTATGGCTACACCTTC. Residues: CASSIVTGYYGYTF.

The V and J genes are TRBV5-5 and TRBJ1-1; D might be TRBD1 (5 bases). This CDR3 has 13 amino acids. The V gene's germline CDR1 is SGHKS and CDR2 YYEKEE (reference sequence). Between the trimmed V and J ends, which lost 0 bases and 4 bases, there was a span of 7 bases. The CDR3 region has the DNA TGTGCCAGCAGCTTGGATAGGGGCACTGAAGCTTTCTTT. Translating gives CASSLDRGTEAFF.

In this sample, this clone turned up a few times. This chain joins TRBV19 and TRBJ2-7; the D gene is possibly TRBD2 (5 bases). Trimming stripped 1 base from V and 4 bases from J, with 8 bases between. The CDR3 length is 13 residues. CDR1 is LNHDA and CDR2 is SQIVND in the germline V gene (reference sequence). The DNA for the CDR3 is TGTGCCAGTAGTATAGGGGGAGATTACGAGCAGTACTTC. It yields the protein CASSIGGDYEQYF.

The rearrangement joins TRBV9 to TRBJ2-3; 7 positions agree with TRBD1. V lost 3 bases and J lost 3; bases outside the gene matches: 4. The CDR3 runs to 14 residues. Germline V CDR1 and CDR2: SGDLS, YYNGEE. The CDR3 sequence: CASSGVDRTDTQYF. The CDR3 DNA sequence: TGTGCCAGCAGCGGAGTGGACAGGACAGATACGCAGTATTTT.

In its sample, this clone was seen a few times. The rearrangement joins TRBV2 to TRBJ1-5; TRBD1 aligns across 9 bases. V lost 4 bases to trimming and J lost 9 bases; unmatched junction nucleotides: 7. Germline CDR1 is SNHLY and CDR2 is FYNNEI. The CDR3 contains 14 residues. The CDR3 region has the DNA TGTGCCAGCAGTGGGACAGGGGACCTTGGGCCCCAGCATTTT. It translates to CASSGTGDLGPQHF. Looking up the rest from reference TRBV2 and TRBJ1-5 gives the full variable domain: EPEVTQTPSHQVTQMGQEVILRCVPISNHLYFYWYRQILGQKVEFLVSFYNNEISEKSEIFDDQFSVERPDGSNFTLKIRSTKLEDSAMYFCASSGTGDLGPQHFGDGTRLSIL.

The genes are TRBV5-4 and TRBJ1-1; no definite D call. CDR1 is SGHNT and CDR2 is YYREEE in the germline V gene (reference sequence). CDR3 length: 15 residues. Trimming removed 3 bases at V and 4 bases at J, with 16 bases between. CDR3 in DNA: TGTGCCAGCAGCTCCCGGATAGGGAGCAGCACTGAAGCTTTCTTT. It is translated as CASSSRIGSSTEAFF. Full variable domain (outside the CDR3, taken from reference TRBV5-4 and TRBJ1-1): ETGVTQSPTHLIKTRGQQVTLRCSSQSGHNTVSWYQQALGQGPQFIFQYYREEENGRGNFPPRFSGLQFPNYSSELNVNALELDDSALYLCASSSRIGSSTEAFFGQGTRLTVV.

The chain recombines TRBV11-1 with TRBJ2-1; no clear D. The CDR3 runs to 14 residues. The V gene lost 5 bases and the J gene lost 0 bases, with 8 bases spanning the gap. The germline CDR1 and CDR2 sequences are SGHAT and FQDESV (reference sequence). CDR3 bases: TGTGCCAGCAGCATGCTAAGCTCCTACAATGAGCAGTTCTTC. It specifies CASSMLSSYNEQFF.

J is TRBJ2-6 and V is TRBV11-3; D may be TRBD1 (5 bases). The CDR3 covers 12 residues. Trimming stripped 2 bases from V and 13 bases from J, with 9 bases between. Germline values: CDR1 SGHNT, CDR2 YENEEA. The CDR3 DNA sequence: TGTGCCAGCAGCTTAAGGGGCGAGGTCCTGACTTTC. This translates into CASSLRGEVLTF.

V is TRBV5-6 and J is TRBJ2-7; no clear D gene. V was cut by 4 bases and J by 0 bases, with 11 bases left in between. Germline lookup yields CDR1 SGHDT and CDR2 YYEEEE. The CDR3 has 14 amino acids. CDR3 DNA: TGTGCCAGCAGCCTATACAGAAACTCCTACGAGCAGTACTTC. Translated: CASSLYRNSYEQYF.

V is TRBV14 and J is TRBJ2-1; D possibly corresponds to TRBD2 (5 bases). V was pared by 4 bases and J by 2 bases, with 18 bases between. This CDR3 is built from 17 residues. CDR1 is SGHDN, CDR2 FVKESK, per germline. The CDR3 coding sequence is TGTGCCAGCAGCCCCGGGGTTGGCTCCAATACCTACAATGAGCAGTTCTTC. It is translated as CASSPGVGSNTYNEQFF.

V and J are TRBV4-1 and TRBJ1-4; tentative D call: TRBD1 (6 bases). The germline V gene encodes CDR1 MGHRA and CDR2 YSYEKL. This CDR3 is built from 15 residues. Between the trimmed V and J ends, which lost 4 bases and 7 bases, there was a span of 16 bases. In nucleotides, the CDR3 is TGCGCCAGCAGCCGGGGAGGGGGGAATACTGAAAAACTGTTTTTT. Protein: CASSRGGGNTEKLFF.

The chain combines TRBV7-8 with TRBJ2-7, with 7 bases that match TRBD1. This CDR3 has 14 residues. Trimming took 4 bases from V and 5 from J; bases not matched to a gene: 8. Per germline, CDR1 SGHVS and CDR2 FQNEAQ. CDR3 sequence (DNA): TGTGCCAGCAGCTCGACAGGGAATCTGAACGAGCAGTACTTC. Translated, it gives CASSSTGNLNEQYF.

The chain links TRBV7-6 to TRBJ1-5; 7 nucleotides align to TRBD1. The germline CDR1 and CDR2 sequences are SGHVS and FNYEAQ. Trimming at V came to 5 bases and at J to 5 bases, leaving 3 bases not matched to a gene. CDR3 length equals 13 residues. The CDR3 DNA is TGTGCCAGCAGCCGCGACAGGGATCAGCCCCAGCATTTT. Translation gives CASSRDRDQPQHF.